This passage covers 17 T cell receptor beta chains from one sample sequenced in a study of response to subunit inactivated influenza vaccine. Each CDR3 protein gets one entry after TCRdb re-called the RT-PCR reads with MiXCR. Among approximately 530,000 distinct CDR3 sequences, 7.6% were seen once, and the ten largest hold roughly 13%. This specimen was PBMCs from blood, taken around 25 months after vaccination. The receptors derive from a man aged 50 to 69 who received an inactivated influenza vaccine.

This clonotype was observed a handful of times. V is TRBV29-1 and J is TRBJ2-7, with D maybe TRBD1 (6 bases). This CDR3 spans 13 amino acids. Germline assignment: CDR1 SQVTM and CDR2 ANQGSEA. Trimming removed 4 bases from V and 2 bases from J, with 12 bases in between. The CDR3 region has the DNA TGCAGCGTTGCCCGGGACAATCCCTACGAGCAGTACTTC. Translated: CSVARDNPYEQYF.

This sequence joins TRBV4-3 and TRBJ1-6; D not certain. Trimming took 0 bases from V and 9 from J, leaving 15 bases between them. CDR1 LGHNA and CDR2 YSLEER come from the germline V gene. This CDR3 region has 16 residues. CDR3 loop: CASSQDSGPSVSPLHF. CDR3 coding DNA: TGCGCCAGCAGCCAAGATTCCGGGCCGTCTGTTTCACCCCTCCACTTT.

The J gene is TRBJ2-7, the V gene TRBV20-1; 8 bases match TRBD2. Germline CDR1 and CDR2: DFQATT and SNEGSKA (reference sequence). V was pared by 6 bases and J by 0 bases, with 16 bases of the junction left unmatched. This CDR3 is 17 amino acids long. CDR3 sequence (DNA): TGCAGTGCCCCCCGGGCGCTAGCGGGCCAGAGCTCCTACGAGCAGTACTTC. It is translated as CSAPRALAGQSSYEQYF.

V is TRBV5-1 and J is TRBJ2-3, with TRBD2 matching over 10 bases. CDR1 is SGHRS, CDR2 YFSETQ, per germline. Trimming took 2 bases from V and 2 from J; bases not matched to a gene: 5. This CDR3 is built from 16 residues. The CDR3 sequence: CASSFSGGGFTDTQYF. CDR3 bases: TGCGCCAGCAGCTTCAGCGGGGGGGGCTTCACAGATACGCAGTATTTT.

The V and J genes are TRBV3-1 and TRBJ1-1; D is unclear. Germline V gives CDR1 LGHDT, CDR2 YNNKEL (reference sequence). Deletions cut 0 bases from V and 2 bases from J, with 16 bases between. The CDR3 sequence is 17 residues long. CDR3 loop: CASSQEVRRNTNTEAFF. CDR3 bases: TGTGCCAGCAGCCAAGAGGTCAGGAGAAATACCAACACTGAAGCTTTCTTT.

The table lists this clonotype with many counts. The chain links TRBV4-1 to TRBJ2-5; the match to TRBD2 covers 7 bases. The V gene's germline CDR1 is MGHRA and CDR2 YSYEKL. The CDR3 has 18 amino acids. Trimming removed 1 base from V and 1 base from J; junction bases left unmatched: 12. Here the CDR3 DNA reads TGCGCCAGCAGCCAAGCTTCGTCCCTAGCGGTACCCCAAGAGACCCAGTACTTC. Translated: CASSQASSLAVPQETQYF.

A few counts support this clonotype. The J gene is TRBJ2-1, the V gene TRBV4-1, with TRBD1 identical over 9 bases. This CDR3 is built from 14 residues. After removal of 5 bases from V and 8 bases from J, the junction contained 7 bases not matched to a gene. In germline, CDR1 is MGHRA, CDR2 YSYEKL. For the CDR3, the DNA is TGCGCCAGCAGCACCCCGGGACAGGGACATGAGCAGTTCTTC. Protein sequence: CASSTPGQGHEQFF.

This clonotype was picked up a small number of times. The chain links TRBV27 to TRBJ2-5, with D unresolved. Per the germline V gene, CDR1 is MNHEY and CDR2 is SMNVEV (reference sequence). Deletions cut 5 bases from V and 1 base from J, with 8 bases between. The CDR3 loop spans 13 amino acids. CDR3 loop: CASSIGIQETQYF. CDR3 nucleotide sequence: TGTGCCAGCAGTATTGGAATCCAAGAGACCCAGTACTTC.

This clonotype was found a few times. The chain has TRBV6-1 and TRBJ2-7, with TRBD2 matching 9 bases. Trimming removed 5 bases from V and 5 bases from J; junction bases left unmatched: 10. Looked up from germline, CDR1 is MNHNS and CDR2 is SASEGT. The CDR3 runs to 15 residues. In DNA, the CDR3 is TGTGCCAGCAGTCACAGCGCTAGCGGGACCGACGAGCAGTACTTC. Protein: CASSHSASGTDEQYF.

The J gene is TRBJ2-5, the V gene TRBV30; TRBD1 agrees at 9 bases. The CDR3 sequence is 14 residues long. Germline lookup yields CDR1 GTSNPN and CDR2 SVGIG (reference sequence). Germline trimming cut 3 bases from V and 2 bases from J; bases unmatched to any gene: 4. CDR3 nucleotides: TGTGCCTGGAGCACCGGACAGGGGCAAGAGACCCAGTACTTC. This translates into CAWSTGQGQETQYF.

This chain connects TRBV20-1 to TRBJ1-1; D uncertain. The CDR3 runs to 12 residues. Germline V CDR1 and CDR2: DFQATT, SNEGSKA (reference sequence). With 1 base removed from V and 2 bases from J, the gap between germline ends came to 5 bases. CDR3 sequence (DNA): TGCAGTGCTAGAGTATTCAACACTGAAGCTTTCTTT. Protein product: CSARVFNTEAFF.

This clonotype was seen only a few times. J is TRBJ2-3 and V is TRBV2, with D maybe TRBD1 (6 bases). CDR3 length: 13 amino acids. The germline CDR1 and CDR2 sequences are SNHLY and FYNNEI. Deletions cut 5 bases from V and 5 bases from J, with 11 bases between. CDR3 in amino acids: CASSSPQGDTQYF. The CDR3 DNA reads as TGTGCCAGCAGTTCACCACAGGGAGATACGCAGTATTTT.

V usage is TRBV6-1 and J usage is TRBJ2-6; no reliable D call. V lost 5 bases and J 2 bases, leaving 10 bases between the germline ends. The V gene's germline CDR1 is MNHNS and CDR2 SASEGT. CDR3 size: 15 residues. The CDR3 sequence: CASSIIAPGANVLTF. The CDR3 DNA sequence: TGTGCCAGCAGTATCATAGCCCCTGGGGCCAACGTCCTGACTTTC.

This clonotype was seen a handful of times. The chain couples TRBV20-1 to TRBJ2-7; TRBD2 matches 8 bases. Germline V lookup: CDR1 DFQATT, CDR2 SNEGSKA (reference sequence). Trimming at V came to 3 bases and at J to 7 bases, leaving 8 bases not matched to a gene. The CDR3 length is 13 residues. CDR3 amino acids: CSASLGTRDEQYF. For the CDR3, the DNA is TGCAGTGCTAGCCTCGGGACTAGAGATGAGCAGTACTTC.

CDR3 sequence reads: CSAEAPPGANPYEQYF. CDR3 DNA sequence: TGCAGTGCTGAGGCCCCCCCGGGGGCCAATCCCTACGAGCAGTACTTC. The chain combines TRBV20-1 with TRBJ2-7; possibly TRBD1 or TRBD2 for D (6 bases each). The CDR3 has 16 residues. Germline assignment: CDR1 DFQATT and CDR2 SNEGSKA (reference sequence). V shed 5 bases and J shed 2 bases, with 22 bases lying between them.

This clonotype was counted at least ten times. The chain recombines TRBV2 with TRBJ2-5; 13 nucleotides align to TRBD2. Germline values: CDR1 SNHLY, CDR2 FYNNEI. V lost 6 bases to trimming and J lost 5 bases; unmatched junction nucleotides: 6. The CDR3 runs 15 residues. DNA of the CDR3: TGTGCCAGCAGCCAACTAGCGGGAGGGCTGGAGACCCAGTACTTC. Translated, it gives CASSQLAGGLETQYF.

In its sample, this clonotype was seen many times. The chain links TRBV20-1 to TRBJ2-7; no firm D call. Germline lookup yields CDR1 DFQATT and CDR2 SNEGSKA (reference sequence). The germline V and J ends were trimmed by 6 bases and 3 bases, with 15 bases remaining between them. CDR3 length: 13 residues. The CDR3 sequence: CSAALEPIYEQYF. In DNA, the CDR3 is TGCAGTGCGGCCCTGGAACCGATCTACGAGCAGTACTTC.